This T cell receptor beta chain emerged from a study of blood T cell repertoires in COVID-19 (dated by TCRdb to about 2020). A note on the overall study: The collaborator samples originated in the United States, Italy and Spain and spanned the acute and convalescent phases of COVID-19. The dataset comprised deeply sampled blood TCRbeta repertoires from subjects exposed to, actively infected with, or recovered from COVID-19. Samples were obtained from the ongoing ImmuneRACE study (first 160 participants) and from 950 to 1,500 subjects provided by 6 global collaborators. Where available, HLA class I and class II types were taken from metadata supplied by the sample provider and were not determined by assay-based typing. A freely available public database, intended as a resource for researchers studying the immune response to SARS-CoV-2, is where the repertoires were released. A de-identified subject ID, COVID-19 status, age in years and sex were almost always included in the sample metadata. The prospective study material was composed of cDNA or gDNA derived from T cells, B-cell-depleted T cells, or PBMCs.

Participants in the prospective study were aged roughly 18 to 89 years, lived in about two dozen United States geographic areas, and enrolled through a virtual design. Cohort assignment in the prospective study relied on participant-reported clinical history from a screening survey and a study questionnaire. Recovered participants in ImmuneRACE Cohort 3 were defined by two consecutive negative NP/OP PCR tests, clearance by a healthcare professional, or resolution of symptoms. In the prospective study, mobile phlebotomists collected whole blood, serum and a nasopharyngeal or oropharyngeal swab from each participant. Over a roughly 2-month period, participants in the prospective study had the option of providing additional blood draws and questionnaires. Prospective study blood samples were shipped either frozen or at room temperature before DNA extraction. As concerns this clone: Its cognate antigen has yet to be identified. Base quality data are lacking; no much larger clone is found one base away.

What the research found in general, with its limitations: The amount of clinical and demographic metadata varied by source and participant and was provided uncurated.

TCRbeta CDR3 regions were amplified from genomic DNA by means of the immunoSEQ Assay, a bias-controlled multiplex PCR. In the paper's pipeline: The number of nucleated cells in each sample was estimated by amplification of reference gene primers within the assay. To quantify the absolute abundance of each unique TCRbeta CDR3 rearrangement, sequence reads were collapsed and filtered. For each sample, productive Simpson clonality was calculated as the square root of Simpson's diversity index across productive rearrangements. TCRdb mirrors the immuneACCESS table, restricted to in-frame sequences. Some clones are absent from its copies; in checked studies, under half trace to an unresolved V gene, and the reason for the others is unknown. V, J and clone size are those of that table, while D and trimming were read from the DNA. Recorded for this sample are around 300,000 clones; 88% of them occurred a single time. The ten biggest clones cover approximately 3% of the sample.

The cysteine opens and the phenylalanine closes a CDR3 of 15 amino acids. The read is trimmed to its CDR3 DNA, 45 bases read in frame from base 1. CDR1 is given as SGHNT and CDR2 as YENEEA, both from the germline V gene. Trimming costs V 0 bases and J 5 bases, and their ends lie 13 bases apart. What was sequenced was PBMCs or T cells enriched from blood (not recorded which). The sequence came from a woman between 45 and 60 years old who had recovered from COVID-19. The V gene is TRBV11-3 and the J gene is TRBJ2-5; possibly the D gene is TRBD2, per 5 matching bases. The CDR3 amino acid sequence is: CASSLDTRPGETQYF. The nucleotides read TGTGCCAGCAGCTTAGATACCAGGCCGGGGGAGACCCAGTACTTC.